This is a list of T cell receptor beta chains from one sample in a study of cytomegalovirus exposure and HLA in healthy donors. Libraries were prepared by immunoSEQ multiplex PCR; TCRdb keeps only in-frame clonotypes and omits some of them. Counted here are 150,000 to 200,000 clones, roughly 73% occurring once; the ten biggest clones make up approximately 11%. Sequencing was done on a sample of PBMCs. The receptors shown here come from a man aged 18 to 29 in good health and CMV-seropositive. Each CDR3 is given with its conserved first and last residue. The order of the fields is clone size, J gene, D gene, V gene, CDR3 DNA, CDR3 protein. A D gene is named only where the DNA matches it firmly. A row's size may be missing; if present it is once, few, many or a size class.

size: .
J: TRBJ1-1
D: TRBD1
V: TRBV6-5
DNA: TGTGCCAGCAGTTACCTGACAGGGGGCGCCGAAGCTTTCTTT
CDR3: CASSYLTGGAEAFF

size: .
J: TRBJ2-1
D: .
V: TRBV5-4
DNA: TGTGCCAGCAGCTTTCAGGGTAGGAATGAGCAGTTCTTC
CDR3: CASSFQGRNEQFF

size: .
J: TRBJ2-5
D: .
V: TRBV6-1
DNA: TGTGCCAGCAGTGAATCGCAGGGCCAAGAGACCCAGTACTTC
CDR3: CASSESQGQETQYF

size: few
J: TRBJ1-5
D: .
V: TRBV14
DNA: TGTGCCAGCAGCCATCTAACCCAGCCCCAGCATTTT
CDR3: CASSHLTQPQHF

size: few
J: TRBJ2-7
D: .
V: TRBV7-8
DNA: TGTGCCAGCAGCTTAGAAGCGGTTTTGGGGTCCAGTTACGAGCAGTACTTC
CDR3: CASSLEAVLGSSYEQYF

size: .
J: TRBJ1-1
D: TRBD1
V: TRBV5-4
DNA: TGTGCCAGCAGTTCCGCAGGGGGTCTCATCACTGAAGCTTTCTTT
CDR3: CASSSAGGLITEAFF

size: few
J: TRBJ2-1
D: .
V: TRBV21-1
DNA: TGTGCCAGCAGCAAAGACGGCGGAGGATTTATCTGGACTGAGCAGTTCTTC
CDR3: CASSKDGGGFIWTEQFF

size: .
J: TRBJ2-2
D: .
V: TRBV28
DNA: TGTGCCAGCGGGGTCGGGGGGCCCGGGGAGCTGTTTTTT
CDR3: CASGVGGPGELFF

size: .
J: TRBJ2-3
D: .
V: TRBV5-1
DNA: TGCGCCAGCAGCTTACCCTCATCCGGTAGCACAGATACGCAGTATTTT
CDR3: CASSLPSSGSTDTQYF

size: .
J: TRBJ2-4
D: TRBD2
V: TRBV6-1
DNA: TGTGCCAGCAGTGAGCCGGGGGGGGCCAAAAACATTCAGTACTTC
CDR3: CASSEPGGAKNIQYF

size: .
J: TRBJ2-7
D: .
V: TRBV11-2
DNA: TGTGCCAGCAGCACTACAGTACCGGGGGAGCAGTACTTC
CDR3: CASSTTVPGEQYF

size: few
J: TRBJ2-2
D: .
V: TRBV14
DNA: TGTGCCAGCAGCCAGTGGGGCACCGCGAACACCGGGGAGCTGTTTTTT
CDR3: CASSQWGTANTGELFF

size: .
J: TRBJ2-3
D: TRBD2
V: TRBV13
DNA: TGTGCCAGCAGCCCGCCCCGGCTAGCGGGAGGGCAGCGCACAGATACGCAATATTTT
CDR3: CASSPPRLAGGQRTDTQYF

size: .
J: TRBJ1-6
D: .
V: TRBV30
DNA: TGTGCCTCCGCTTCCCCGGGGTCACCCCTCCACTTT
CDR3: CASASPGSPLHF

size: .
J: TRBJ1-1
D: TRBD1
V: TRBV5-4
DNA: TGTGCCACCGGATGGACAGGACGGGGGCCGGGCACTGAAGCTTTCTTT
CDR3: CATGWTGRGPGTEAFF

size: .
J: TRBJ1-1
D: TRBD1
V: TRBV4-2
DNA: TGTGCCAGCAGCCAAGCAGGGGACAGGGCTGAAGCTTTCTTT
CDR3: CASSQAGDRAEAFF

size: few
J: TRBJ2-2
D: TRBD1
V: TRBV6-1
DNA: TGTGCCAGCAGTGAACGGACAGGGGCAAGTACCGGGGAGCTGTTTTTT
CDR3: CASSERTGASTGELFF

size: .
J: TRBJ2-1
D: TRBD2
V: TRBV7-6
DNA: TGTGCCAGCAGCCCCGCCAGCGGGAGGGCCCTCCGGAATGAGCAGTTCTTC
CDR3: CASSPASGRALRNEQFF

size: .
J: TRBJ1-1
D: .
V: TRBV29-1
DNA: TGCAGCGTTGAAGGGGGCCCGTTT
CDR3: CSVEGGPF

size: .
J: TRBJ1-6
D: .
V: TRBV28
DNA: TGTGCCAGCCGGGGGGGGTATAATTCACCCCTCCACTTT
CDR3: CASRGGYNSPLHF

size: .
J: TRBJ1-5
D: .
V: TRBV18
DNA: TGTTCCAGCTCACTGAGGAATCAGGGGAATCAGCCCCAGCATTTT
CDR3: CSSSLRNQGNQPQHF

size: .
J: TRBJ2-1
D: .
V: TRBV12-2
DNA: TGTGCAAGTCGCCCCGGCCTGGAGCTAGCGAGTTACAATGAGCAGTTCTTC
CDR3: CASRPGLELASYNEQFF

size: .
J: TRBJ2-7
D: TRBD2
V: TRBV30
DNA: TGTGCCTGGACTAGCGGGTATGCCTACGAGCAGTACTTC
CDR3: CAWTSGYAYEQYF

size: .
J: TRBJ2-5
D: .
V: TRBV5-1
DNA: TGCGCCAGCAGCTTGGAAAGGCCCGGGGAGACCCAGTACTTC
CDR3: CASSLERPGETQYF

size: once
J: TRBJ1-2
D: .
V: TRBV28
DNA: TGTGCCAGCAGGGACAGCAGAAACTATGGCTACACCTTC
CDR3: CASRDSRNYGYTF

size: .
J: TRBJ2-3
D: .
V: TRBV28
DNA: TGTGCCAGCAGCCCCCTCCCGCCGGGACTCAGCACAGATACGCAGTATTTT
CDR3: CASSPLPPGLSTDTQYF

size: few
J: TRBJ2-1
D: TRBD2
V: TRBV29-1
DNA: TGCAGCGTTGATTTTCGCGGGAGAGCGGATGAGCAGTTCTTC
CDR3: CSVDFRGRADEQFF

size: .
J: TRBJ2-3
D: .
V: TRBV7-2
DNA: TGTGCCAGCAGCTTAGACGGGGGATCGATGGTACGAACAGATACGCAGTATTTT
CDR3: CASSLDGGSMVRTDTQYF

size: .
J: TRBJ2-1
D: TRBD2
V: TRBV7-3
DNA: TGTGCCAGCAGCTTCGGAGCGGGAGCCCTTTACAATGAGCAGTTCTTC
CDR3: CASSFGAGALYNEQFF

size: .
J: TRBJ2-7
D: .
V: TRBV4-1
DNA: TGCGCCAGCAGCCAAGTATTCAGTTACGAGCAGTACTTC
CDR3: CASSQVFSYEQYF

size: few
J: TRBJ2-4
D: TRBD2
V: TRBV28
DNA: TGTGCCAGCAGACCTAGCGGGCCCGAGGACATTCAGTACTTC
CDR3: CASRPSGPEDIQYF

size: .
J: TRBJ2-3
D: TRBD2
V: TRBV4-1
DNA: TGCGCCACCTGGAAGCGGGAGGCAGATACGCAGTATTTT
CDR3: CATWKREADTQYF

size: .
J: TRBJ2-7
D: .
V: TRBV6-6
DNA: TGTGCCAGCAGTTACTCGCACAGCTCCCTCGAGCAGTACTTC
CDR3: CASSYSHSSLEQYF

size: .
J: TRBJ2-6
D: .
V: TRBV7-2
DNA: TGTGCCAGCAGCGGCCGGAGGTCTGGGGCCAACGTCCTGACTTTC
CDR3: CASSGRRSGANVLTF

size: .
J: TRBJ2-3
D: .
V: TRBV2
DNA: TGTGCCAGCAAGGCAAGGGGTACATACACAGATACGCAGTATTTT
CDR3: CASKARGTYTDTQYF

size: .
J: TRBJ1-1
D: TRBD1
V: TRBV6-1
DNA: TGTGCCAGCAATGAACAGGGGTGGGACACTGAAGCTTTCTTT
CDR3: CASNEQGWDTEAFF

size: .
J: TRBJ1-4
D: .
V: TRBV27
DNA: TGTGCCAGCAGTTTATATTCCGGGGTTGGGGAAAAACTGTTTTTT
CDR3: CASSLYSGVGEKLFF